What follows is one T cell receptor (beta chain) and its context. If patients had autoimmune disease history or systemic immunosuppression, they were excluded. The assay was immunoSEQ multiplex PCR, and TCRdb's table has in-frame clones only and misses some. The sample has over 30,000 clones; 70% to 85% are singletons. J lost 4 bases, V lost 6 bases, and 8 bases had no gene match. CDR1 and CDR2 from the germline V gene are SGDLS and YYNGEE. The CDR3 has 14 amino acids. This sample was included in a study of OX40 agonist ivuxolimab in advanced cancers. Looking at the study overall: The group had a mean age of about 60 years, ranged from 23 to 79, and was less than 85% male.

The V and J genes are TRBV9 and TRBJ2-5, with 8 bases aligning to TRBD1. Sequencing used CD4+ or CD8+ T cells sorted from blood, obtained in a trial of the OX40 agonist ivuxolimab. This receptor was taken from an adult with an advanced solid tumor such as melanoma, head and neck, liver or kidney cancer. This CDR3 is CASTIGQGGETQYF. Here the CDR3 DNA reads TGTGCCAGCACCATCGGACAGGGTGGAGAGACCCAGTACTTC.